The next 4 T cell receptor beta chains were all read from a single sample in a study of blood T cell repertoires in COVID-19 (dated by TCRdb to the early 2020s). The library was generated by the immunoSEQ multiplex PCR assay. The source is immuneACCESS, and TCRdb retained only in-frame sequences with V and J called. Part of the clones is not carried over; for the studies checked, unresolved V genes explain less than half of this, and the remainder is unexplained. Here the sample has tens of thousands of clones; approximately 90% occur a single time. Roughly 3.1% of the sample lies in the top ten. The sequencing input was peripheral blood. These receptors came from a woman in her forties or fifties with COVID-19, enrolled during active disease.

This chain connects TRBV6-4 to TRBJ2-2, with a possible D match to TRBD2 (5 bases). CDR1 is MRHNA and CDR2 is SNTAGT in the germline V gene. V gave up 0 bases and J gave up 7 bases, with 12 bases separating them. CDR3 size: 15 residues. CDR3 sequence reads: CASSDSAYRGGELFF. The CDR3 bases are TGTGCCAGCAGTGACTCGGCTTACCGGGGCGGGGAGCTGTTTTTT.

As to this clone: One junction end does not reproduce the germline sequence, and a read error may be involved. This sequence joins TRBV11-2 and TRBJ2-3; 7 bases line up with TRBD2. The CDR3 is 11 amino acids. Germline CDR1 SGHAT, CDR2 FQNNGV. CDR3 sequence (DNA): TGTGCCAGCAGCTTAGGGCCGGGACTACTTTTT. Its translation is CASSLGPGLLF.

The chain carries TRBV7-2 and TRBJ1-4; 7 bases are shared with TRBD1. The CDR3 is 14 residues long. With 5 bases clipped from V and 7 bases from J, the junction kept 7 bases outside the gene matches. Per germline, CDR1 SGHTA and CDR2 FQGNSA. The CDR3 here is CASSPRGEPEKLFF. The CDR3 nucleotides are TGTGCCAGCAGCCCCAGGGGGGAACCTGAAAAACTGTTTTTT. Full variable domain (outside the CDR3, taken from reference TRBV7-2 and TRBJ1-4): GAGVSQSPSNKVTEKGKDVELRCDPISGHTALYWYRQSLGQGLEFLIYFQGNSAPDKSGLPSDRFSAERTGGSVSTLTIQRTQQEDSAVYLCASSPRGEPEKLFFGSGTQLSVL.

This chain links TRBV27 with TRBJ2-6, with 10 nucleotides matching TRBD1. V was pared by 8 bases and J by 4 bases, with 11 bases of the junction left unmatched. This CDR3 spans 17 amino acids. Per germline, CDR1 MNHEY and CDR2 SMNVEV (reference sequence). The CDR3 DNA reads as TGTGCCAGCGGAACCGGGACAGGGGTTGGGGGGGCCAACGTCCTGACTTTC. Its translation is CASGTGTGVGGANVLTF.